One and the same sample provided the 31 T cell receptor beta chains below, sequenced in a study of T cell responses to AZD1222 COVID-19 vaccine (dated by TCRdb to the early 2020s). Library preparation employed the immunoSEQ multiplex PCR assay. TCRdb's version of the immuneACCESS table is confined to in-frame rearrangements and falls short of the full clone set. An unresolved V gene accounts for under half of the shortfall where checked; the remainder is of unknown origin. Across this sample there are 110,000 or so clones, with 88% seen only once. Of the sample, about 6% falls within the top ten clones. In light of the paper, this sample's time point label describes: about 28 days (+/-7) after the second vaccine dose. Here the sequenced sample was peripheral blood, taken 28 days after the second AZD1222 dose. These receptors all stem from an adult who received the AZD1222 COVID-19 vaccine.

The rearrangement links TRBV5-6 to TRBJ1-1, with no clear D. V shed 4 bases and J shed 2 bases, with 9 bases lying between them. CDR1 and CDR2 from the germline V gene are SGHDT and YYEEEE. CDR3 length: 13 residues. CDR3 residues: CASSADVNTEAFF. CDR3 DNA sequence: TGTGCCAGCAGCGCGGACGTAAACACTGAAGCTTTCTTT.

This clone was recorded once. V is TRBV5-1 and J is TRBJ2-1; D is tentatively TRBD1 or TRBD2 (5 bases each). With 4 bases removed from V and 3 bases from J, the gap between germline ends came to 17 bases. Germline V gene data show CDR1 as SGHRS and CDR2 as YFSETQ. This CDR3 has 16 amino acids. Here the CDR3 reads CASSPSPGTIYNEQFF. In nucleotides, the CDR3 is TGCGCCAGCAGCCCGAGTCCGGGGACGATCTACAATGAGCAGTTCTTC.

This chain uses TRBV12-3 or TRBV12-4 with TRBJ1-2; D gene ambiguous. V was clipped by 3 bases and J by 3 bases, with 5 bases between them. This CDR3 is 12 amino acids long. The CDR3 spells CASSFGDYGYTF. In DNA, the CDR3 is TGTGCCAGCAGTTTCGGGGACTATGGCTACACCTTC.

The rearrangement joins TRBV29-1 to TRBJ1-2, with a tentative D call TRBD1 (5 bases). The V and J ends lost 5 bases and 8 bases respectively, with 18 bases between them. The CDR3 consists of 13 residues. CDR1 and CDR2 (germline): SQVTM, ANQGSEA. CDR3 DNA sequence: TGCAGCGTTCGACAGACTACCTCGCTAGGCTACACCTTC. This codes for CSVRQTTSLGYTF.

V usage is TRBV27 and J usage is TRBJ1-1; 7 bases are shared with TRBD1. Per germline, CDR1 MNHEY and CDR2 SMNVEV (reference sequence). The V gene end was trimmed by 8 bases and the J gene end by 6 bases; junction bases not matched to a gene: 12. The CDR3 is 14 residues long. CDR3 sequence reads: CASLPQGESAEAFF. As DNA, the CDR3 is TGTGCCAGCCTTCCTCAGGGGGAAAGCGCTGAAGCTTTCTTT.

The CDR3, as DNA: TGTGCCAGCAGTTACTCGGGGTACACTGAAGCTTTCTTT. This encodes CASSYSGYTEAFF. This chain connects TRBV6-5 to TRBJ1-1; D ambiguous. Trimming cost V 0 bases and J 3 bases, with 5 bases left between them. Germline-derived CDR1 and CDR2 are MNHEY and SVGAGI. CDR3 length: 13 residues.

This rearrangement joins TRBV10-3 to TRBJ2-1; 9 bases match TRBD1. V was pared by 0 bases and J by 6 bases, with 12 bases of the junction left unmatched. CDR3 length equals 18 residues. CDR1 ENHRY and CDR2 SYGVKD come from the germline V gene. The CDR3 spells CAISESGPGQGGGNEQFF. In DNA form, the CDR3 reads TGTGCCATCAGTGAGTCAGGACCGGGACAGGGTGGAGGCAATGAGCAGTTCTTC.

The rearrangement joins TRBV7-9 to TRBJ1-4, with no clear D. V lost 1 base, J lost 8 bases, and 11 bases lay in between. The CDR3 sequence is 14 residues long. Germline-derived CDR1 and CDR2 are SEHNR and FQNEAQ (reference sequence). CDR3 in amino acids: CASSLERPREKLFF. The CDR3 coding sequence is TGTGCCAGCAGCTTAGAAAGGCCGAGGGAAAAACTGTTTTTT.

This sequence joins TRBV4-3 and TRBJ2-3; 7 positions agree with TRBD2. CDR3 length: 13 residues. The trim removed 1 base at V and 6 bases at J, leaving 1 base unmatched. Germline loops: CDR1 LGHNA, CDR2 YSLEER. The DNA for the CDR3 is TGCGCCAGCAGCCAAGCCGGGAGGGATACGCAGTATTTT. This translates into CASSQAGRDTQYF.

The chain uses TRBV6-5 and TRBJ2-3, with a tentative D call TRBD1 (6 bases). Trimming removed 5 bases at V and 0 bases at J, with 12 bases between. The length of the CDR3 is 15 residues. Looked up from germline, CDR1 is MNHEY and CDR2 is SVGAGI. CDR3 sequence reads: CASSRTASSTDTQYF. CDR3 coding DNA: TGTGCCAGCAGTCGGACAGCCTCTAGCACAGATACGCAGTATTTT.

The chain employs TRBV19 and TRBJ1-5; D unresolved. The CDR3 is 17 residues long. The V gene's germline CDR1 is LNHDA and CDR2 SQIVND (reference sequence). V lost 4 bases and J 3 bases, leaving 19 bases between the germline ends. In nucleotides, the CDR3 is TGTGCCAGTAGTAAACCCGTACAGCAAGGTAACAATCAGCCCCAGCATTTT. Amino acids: CASSKPVQQGNNQPQHF.

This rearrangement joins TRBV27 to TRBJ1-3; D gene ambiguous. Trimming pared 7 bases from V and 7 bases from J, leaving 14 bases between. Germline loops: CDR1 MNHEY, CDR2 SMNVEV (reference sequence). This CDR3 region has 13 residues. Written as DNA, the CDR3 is TGTGCCAGCACCGACCAAGGGAGGAACACCATATATTTT. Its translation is CASTDQGRNTIYF.

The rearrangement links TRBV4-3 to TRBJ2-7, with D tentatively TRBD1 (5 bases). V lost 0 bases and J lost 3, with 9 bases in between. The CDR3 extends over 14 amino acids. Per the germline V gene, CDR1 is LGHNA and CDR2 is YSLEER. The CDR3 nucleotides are TGCGCCAGCAGCCAAGATACAGGCCGCTACGAGCAGTACTTC. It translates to CASSQDTGRYEQYF.

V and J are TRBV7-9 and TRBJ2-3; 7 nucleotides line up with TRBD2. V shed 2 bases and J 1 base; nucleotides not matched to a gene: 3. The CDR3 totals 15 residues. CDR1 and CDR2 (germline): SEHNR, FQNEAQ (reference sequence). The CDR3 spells CASSLFAGGTDTQYF. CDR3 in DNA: TGTGCCAGCAGCTTATTCGCGGGGGGCACAGATACGCAGTATTTT.

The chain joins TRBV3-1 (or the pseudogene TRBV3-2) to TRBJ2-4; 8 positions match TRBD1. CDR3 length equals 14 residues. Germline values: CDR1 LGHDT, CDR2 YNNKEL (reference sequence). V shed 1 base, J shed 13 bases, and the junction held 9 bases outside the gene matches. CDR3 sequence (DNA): TGTGCCAGCAGCCAAGGGACAGGGTACCCTCTACAGTACTTC. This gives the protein CASSQGTGYPLQYF.

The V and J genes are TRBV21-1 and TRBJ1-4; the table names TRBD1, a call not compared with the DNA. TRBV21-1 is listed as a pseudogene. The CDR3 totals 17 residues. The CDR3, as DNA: TGTGCCAGCAGCGACGGGACAGGGGGTTGGGGAAAGGAAAAACTGTTTTTT. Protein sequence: CASSDGTGGWGKEKLFF.

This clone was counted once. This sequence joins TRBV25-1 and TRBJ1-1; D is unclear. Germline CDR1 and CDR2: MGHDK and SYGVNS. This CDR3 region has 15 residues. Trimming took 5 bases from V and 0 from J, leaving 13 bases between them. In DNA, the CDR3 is TGTGCCAGCAGTAGGAGAAAAGGGATGAACACTGAAGCTTTCTTT. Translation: CASSRRKGMNTEAFF. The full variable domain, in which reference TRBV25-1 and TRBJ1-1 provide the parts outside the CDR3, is EADIYQTPRYLVIGTGKKITLECSQTMGHDKMYWYQQDPGMELHLIHYSYGVNSTEKGDLSSESTVSRIRTEHFPLTLESARPSHTSQYLCASSRRKGMNTEAFFGQGTRLTVV.

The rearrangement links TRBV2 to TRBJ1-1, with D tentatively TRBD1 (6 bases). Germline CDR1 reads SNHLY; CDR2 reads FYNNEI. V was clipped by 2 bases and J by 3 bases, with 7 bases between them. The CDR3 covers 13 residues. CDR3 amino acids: CASSERGDTEAFF. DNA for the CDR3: TGTGCCAGCAGTGAAAGGGGGGACACTGAAGCTTTCTTT.

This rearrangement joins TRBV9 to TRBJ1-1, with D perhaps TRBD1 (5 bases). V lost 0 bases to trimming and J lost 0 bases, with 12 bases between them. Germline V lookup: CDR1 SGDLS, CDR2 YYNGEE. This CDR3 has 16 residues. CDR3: CASSVGGVLMNTEAFF. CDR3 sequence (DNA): TGTGCCAGCAGCGTAGGGGGGGTTCTAATGAACACTGAAGCTTTCTTT.

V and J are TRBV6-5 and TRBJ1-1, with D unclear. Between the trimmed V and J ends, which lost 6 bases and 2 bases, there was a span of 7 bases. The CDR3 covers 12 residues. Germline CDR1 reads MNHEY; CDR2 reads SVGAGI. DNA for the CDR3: TGTGCCAGCAGATCAATTAACACTGAAGCTTTCTTT. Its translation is CASRSINTEAFF.

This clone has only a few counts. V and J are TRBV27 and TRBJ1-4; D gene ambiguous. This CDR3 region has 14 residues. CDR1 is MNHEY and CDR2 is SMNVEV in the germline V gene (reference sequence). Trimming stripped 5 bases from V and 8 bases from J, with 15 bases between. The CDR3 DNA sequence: TGTGCCAGCAGTAGTCCGGGGTTGGGGGAAAAACTGTTTTTT. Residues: CASSSPGLGEKLFF.

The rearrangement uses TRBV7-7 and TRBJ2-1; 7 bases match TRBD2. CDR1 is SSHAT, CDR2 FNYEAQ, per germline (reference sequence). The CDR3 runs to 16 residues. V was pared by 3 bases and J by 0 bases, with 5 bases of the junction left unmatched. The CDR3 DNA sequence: TGTGCCAGCAGCTTTGGCGGGGGAGGCTCCTACAATGAGCAGTTCTTC. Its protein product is CASSFGGGGSYNEQFF.

CDR3 region: CASSGGLVSDTQYF. The CDR3 nucleotides are TGTGCCAGCAGTGGAGGACTAGTCTCAGATACGCAGTATTTT. The J gene is TRBJ2-3, the V gene TRBV2; 7 nucleotides match TRBD2. The V segment lost 4 bases and the J segment 4 bases; nucleotides outside the gene matches: 5. The CDR3 length is 14 residues. Germline values: CDR1 SNHLY, CDR2 FYNNEI.

The CDR3 reads CASSPGTGNQPQHF. The CDR3 DNA follows: TGTGCCAGCAGTCCCGGGACGGGAAATCAGCCCCAGCATTTT. This chain joins TRBV27 and TRBJ1-5, with a weak D call TRBD1 (5 bases). The germline gives CDR1 MNHEY, CDR2 SMNVEV (reference sequence). V shed 5 bases and J shed 4 bases, with 12 bases lying between them. The CDR3 is made up of 14 amino acids.

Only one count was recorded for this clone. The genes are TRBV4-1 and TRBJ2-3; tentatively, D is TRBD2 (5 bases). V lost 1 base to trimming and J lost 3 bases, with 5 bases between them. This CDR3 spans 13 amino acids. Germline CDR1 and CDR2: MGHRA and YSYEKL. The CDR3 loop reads CASSQVATDTQYF. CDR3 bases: TGCGCCAGCAGCCAAGTAGCGACAGATACGCAGTATTTT.

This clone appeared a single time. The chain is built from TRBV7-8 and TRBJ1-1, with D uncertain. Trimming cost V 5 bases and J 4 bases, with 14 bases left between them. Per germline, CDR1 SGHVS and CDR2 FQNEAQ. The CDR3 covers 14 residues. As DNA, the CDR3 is TGTGCCAGCAGCGCCTTAGCGGGAGGCACTGAAGCTTTCTTT. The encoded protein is CASSALAGGTEAFF.

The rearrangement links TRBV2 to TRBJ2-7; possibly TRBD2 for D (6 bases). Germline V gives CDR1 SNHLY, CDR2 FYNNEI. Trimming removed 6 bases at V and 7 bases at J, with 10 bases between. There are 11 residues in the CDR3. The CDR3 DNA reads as TGTGCCAGCAGGATGGCGGGGGAGCAGTACTTC. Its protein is CASRMAGEQYF.

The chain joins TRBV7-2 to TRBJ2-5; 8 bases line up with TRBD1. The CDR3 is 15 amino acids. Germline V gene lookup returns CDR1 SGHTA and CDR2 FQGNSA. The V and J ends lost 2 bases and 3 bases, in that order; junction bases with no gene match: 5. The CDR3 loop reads CASSLSGQAEETQYF. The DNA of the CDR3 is TGTGCCAGCAGCTTATCGGGACAGGCTGAAGAGACCCAGTACTTC.

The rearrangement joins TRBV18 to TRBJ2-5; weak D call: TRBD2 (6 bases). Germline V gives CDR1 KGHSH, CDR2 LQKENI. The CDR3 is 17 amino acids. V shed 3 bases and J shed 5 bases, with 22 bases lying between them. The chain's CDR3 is CASSPTVGSGIRETQYF. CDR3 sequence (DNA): TGTGCCAGCTCACCCACGGTGGGTAGCGGTATACGGGAGACCCAGTACTTC.

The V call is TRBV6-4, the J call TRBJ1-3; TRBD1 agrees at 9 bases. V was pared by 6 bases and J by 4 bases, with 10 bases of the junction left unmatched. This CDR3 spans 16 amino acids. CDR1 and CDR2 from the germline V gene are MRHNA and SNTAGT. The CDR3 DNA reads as TGTGCCAGCAGGTTGGGACAGGGTGACTTCGGAAACACCATATATTTT. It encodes CASRLGQGDFGNTIYF.

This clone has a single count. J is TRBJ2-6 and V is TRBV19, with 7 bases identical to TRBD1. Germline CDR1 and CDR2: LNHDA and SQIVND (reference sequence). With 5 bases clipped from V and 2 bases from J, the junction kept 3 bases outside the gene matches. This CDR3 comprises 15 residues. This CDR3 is CASSRGGAGANVLTF. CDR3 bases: TGTGCCAGTAGTCGAGGGGGCGCTGGGGCCAACGTCCTGACTTTC.